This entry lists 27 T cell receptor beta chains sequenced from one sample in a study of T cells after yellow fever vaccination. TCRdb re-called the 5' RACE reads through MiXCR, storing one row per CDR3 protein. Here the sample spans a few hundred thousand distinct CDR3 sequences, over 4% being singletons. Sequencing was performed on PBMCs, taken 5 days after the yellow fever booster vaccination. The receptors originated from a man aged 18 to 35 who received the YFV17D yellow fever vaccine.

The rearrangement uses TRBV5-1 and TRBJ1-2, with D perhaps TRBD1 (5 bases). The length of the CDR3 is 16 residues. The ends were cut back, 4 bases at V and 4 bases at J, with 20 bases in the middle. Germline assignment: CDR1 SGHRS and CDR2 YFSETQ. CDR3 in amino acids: CASSLEGTGAGYGYTF. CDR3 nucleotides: TGCGCCAGCAGCCTAGAAGGCACAGGAGCGGGCTATGGCTACACCTTC.

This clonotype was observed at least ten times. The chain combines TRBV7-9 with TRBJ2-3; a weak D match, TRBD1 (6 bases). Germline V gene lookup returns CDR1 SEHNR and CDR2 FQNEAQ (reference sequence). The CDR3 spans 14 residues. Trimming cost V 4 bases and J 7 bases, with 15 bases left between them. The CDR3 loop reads CASSSSRGGNTQYF. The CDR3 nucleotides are TGTGCCAGCAGCTCCTCCAGGGGCGGAAATACGCAGTATTTT.

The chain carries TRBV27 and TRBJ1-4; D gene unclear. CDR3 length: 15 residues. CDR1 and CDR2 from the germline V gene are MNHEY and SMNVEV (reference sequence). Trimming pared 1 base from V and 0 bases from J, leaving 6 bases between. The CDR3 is CASSLYLATNEKLFF. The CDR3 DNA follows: TGTGCCAGCAGTTTATATCTGGCAACTAATGAAAAACTGTTTTTT. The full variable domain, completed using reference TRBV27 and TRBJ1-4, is EAQVTQNPRYLITVTGKKLTVTCSQNMNHEYMSWYRQDPGLGLRQIYYSMNVEVTDKGDVPEGYKVSRKEKRNFPLILESPSPNQTSLYFCASSLYLATNEKLFFGSGTQLSVL.

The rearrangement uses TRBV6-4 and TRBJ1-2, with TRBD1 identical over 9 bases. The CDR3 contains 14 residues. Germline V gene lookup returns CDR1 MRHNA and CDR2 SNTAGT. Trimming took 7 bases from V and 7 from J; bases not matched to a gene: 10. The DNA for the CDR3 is TGTGCCAGCAAGTCGGGACAGGGATTTGGTGGCTACACCTTC. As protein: CASKSGQGFGGYTF.

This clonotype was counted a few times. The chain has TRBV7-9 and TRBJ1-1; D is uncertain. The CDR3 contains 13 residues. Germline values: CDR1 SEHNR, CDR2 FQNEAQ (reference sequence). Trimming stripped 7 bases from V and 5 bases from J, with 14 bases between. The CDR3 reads CASNFLHGTEAFF. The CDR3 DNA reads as TGTGCCAGCAACTTTTTACACGGGACTGAAGCTTTCTTT.

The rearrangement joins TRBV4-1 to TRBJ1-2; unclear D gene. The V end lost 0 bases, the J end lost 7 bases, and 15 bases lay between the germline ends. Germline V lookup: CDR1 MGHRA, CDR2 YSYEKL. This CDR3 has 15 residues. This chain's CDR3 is CASSQEVLRAPGYTF. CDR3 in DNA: TGCGCCAGCAGCCAAGAGGTTTTACGGGCTCCTGGCTACACCTTC.

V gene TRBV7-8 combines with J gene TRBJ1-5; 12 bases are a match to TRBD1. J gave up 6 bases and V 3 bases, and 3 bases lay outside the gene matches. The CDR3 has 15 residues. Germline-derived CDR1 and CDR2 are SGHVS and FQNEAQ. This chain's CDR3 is CASSLGTGGGQPQHF. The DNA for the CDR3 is TGTGCCAGCAGCTTGGGGACAGGGGGCGGTCAGCCCCAGCATTTT.

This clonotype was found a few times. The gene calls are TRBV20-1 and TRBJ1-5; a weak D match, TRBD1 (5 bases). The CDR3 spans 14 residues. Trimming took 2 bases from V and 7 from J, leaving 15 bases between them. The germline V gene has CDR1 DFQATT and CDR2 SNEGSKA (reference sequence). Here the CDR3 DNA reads TGCAGTGCTAGATACGGCTCGGGGCGGCAGCCCCAGCATTTT. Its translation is CSARYGSGRQPQHF.

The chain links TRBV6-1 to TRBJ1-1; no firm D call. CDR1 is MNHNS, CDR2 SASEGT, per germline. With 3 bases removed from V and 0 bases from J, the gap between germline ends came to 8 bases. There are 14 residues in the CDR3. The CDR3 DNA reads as TGTGCCAGCAGTGACTTCCGTGTGAACACTGAAGCTTTCTTT. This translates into CASSDFRVNTEAFF.

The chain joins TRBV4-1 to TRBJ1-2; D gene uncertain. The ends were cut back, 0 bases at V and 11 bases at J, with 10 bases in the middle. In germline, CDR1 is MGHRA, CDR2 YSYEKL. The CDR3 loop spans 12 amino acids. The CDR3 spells CASSQDLTRYTF. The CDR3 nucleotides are TGCGCCAGCAGCCAAGACCTGACACGTTACACCTTC.

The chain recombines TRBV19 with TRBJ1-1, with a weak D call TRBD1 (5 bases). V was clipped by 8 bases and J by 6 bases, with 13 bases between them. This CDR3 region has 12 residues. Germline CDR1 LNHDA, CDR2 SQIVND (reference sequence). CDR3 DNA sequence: TGTGCCAGTGGTTTGGGGGTCGCTGAAGCTTTCTTT. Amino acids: CASGLGVAEAFF.

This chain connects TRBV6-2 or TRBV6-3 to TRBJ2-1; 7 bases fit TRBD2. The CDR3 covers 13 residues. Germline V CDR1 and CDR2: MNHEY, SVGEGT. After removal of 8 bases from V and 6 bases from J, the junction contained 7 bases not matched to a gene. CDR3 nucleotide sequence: TGTGCCAGCGAGACGAGCGGGGCCAATGAGCAGTTCTTC. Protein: CASETSGANEQFF.

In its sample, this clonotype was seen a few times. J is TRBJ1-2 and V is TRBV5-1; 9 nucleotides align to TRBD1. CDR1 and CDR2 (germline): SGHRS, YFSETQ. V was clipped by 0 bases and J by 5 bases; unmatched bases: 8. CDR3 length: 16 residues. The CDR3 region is CASSLVGTGLGYGYTF. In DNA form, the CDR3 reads TGCGCCAGCAGCTTGGTAGGGACAGGGCTGGGGTATGGCTACACCTTC.

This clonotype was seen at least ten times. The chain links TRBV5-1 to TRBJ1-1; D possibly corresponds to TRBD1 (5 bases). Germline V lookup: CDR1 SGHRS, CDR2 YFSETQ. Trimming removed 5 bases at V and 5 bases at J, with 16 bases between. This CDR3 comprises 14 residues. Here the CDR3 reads CASSGTGMRTEAFF. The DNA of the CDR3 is TGCGCCAGCAGTGGGACGGGGATGAGAACTGAAGCTTTCTTT.

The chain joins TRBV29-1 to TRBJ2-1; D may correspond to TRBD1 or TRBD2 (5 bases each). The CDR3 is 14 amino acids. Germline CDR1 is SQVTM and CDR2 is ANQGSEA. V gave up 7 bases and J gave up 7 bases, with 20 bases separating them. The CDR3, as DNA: TGCAGCGCCCTCTGGGAAGGGGCGGGTAATGAGCAGTTCTTC. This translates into CSALWEGAGNEQFF.

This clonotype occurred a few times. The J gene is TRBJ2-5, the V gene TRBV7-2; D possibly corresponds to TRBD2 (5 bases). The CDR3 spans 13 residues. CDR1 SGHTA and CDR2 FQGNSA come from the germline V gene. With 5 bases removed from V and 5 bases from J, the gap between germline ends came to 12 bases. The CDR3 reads CASSTTSFETQYF. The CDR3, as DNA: TGTGCCAGCAGCACAACTAGTTTTGAGACCCAGTACTTC.

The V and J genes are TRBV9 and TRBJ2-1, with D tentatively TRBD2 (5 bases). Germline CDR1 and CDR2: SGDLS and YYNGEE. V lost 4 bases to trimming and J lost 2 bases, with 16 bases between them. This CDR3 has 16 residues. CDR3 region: CASSPYLGSTYNEQFF. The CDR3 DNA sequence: TGTGCCAGCAGCCCCTACTTAGGGAGCACCTACAATGAGCAGTTCTTC.

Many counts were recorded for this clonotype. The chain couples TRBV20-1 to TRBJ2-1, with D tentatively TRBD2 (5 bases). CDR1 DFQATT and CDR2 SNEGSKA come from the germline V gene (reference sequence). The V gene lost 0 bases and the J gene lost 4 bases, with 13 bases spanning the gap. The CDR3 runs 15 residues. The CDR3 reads CSARDRELAYNEQFF. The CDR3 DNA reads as TGCAGTGCTAGAGATCGGGAATTAGCTTACAATGAGCAGTTCTTC.

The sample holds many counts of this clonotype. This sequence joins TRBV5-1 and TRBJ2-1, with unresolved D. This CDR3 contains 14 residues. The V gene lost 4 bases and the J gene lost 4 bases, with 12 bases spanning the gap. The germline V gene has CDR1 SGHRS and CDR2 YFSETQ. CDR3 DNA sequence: TGCGCCAGCAGCCTTGAGATACCTTACAATGAGCAGTTCTTC. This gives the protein CASSLEIPYNEQFF.

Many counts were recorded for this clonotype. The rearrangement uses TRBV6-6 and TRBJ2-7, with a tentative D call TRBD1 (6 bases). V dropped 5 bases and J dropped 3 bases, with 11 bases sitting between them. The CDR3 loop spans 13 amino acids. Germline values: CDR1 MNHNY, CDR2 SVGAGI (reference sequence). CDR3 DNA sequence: TGTGCCAGCAGTCAGGGGACCAACTACGAGCAGTACGTC. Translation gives CASSQGTNYEQYV.

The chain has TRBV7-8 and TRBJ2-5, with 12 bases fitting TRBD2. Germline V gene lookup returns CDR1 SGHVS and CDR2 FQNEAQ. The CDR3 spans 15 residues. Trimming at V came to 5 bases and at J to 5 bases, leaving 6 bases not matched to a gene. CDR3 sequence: CASSLRTSGDETQYF. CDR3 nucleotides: TGTGCCAGCAGCCTCCGGACTAGCGGGGATGAGACCCAGTACTTC.

The CDR3 protein is CASRFGLPNTGELFF. For the CDR3, the DNA is TGTGCCAGCAGGTTCGGGCTACCCAACACCGGGGAGCTGTTTTTT. The chain joins TRBV12-3 or TRBV12-4 to TRBJ2-2, with no clear D. The CDR3 is made up of 15 amino acids. The V end was cut by 6 bases, the J end by 2 bases, with 13 bases between.

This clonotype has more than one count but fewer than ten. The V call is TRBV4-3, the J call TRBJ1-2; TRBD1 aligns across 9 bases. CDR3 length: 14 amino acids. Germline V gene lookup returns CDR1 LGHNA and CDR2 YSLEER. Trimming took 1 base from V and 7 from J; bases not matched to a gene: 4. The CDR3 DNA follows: TGCGCCAGCAGCCAAGCACAGGGGGCAGCTGGCTACACCTTC. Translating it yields CASSQAQGAAGYTF.

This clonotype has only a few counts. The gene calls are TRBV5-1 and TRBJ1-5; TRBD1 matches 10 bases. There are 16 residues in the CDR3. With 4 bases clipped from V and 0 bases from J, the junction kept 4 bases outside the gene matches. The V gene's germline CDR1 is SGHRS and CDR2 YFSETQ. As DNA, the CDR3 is TGCGCCAGCAGCCCGGGACAGGGGTTTAGCAATCAGCCCCAGCATTTT. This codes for CASSPGQGFSNQPQHF.

DNA of the CDR3: TGCAGCGGGTCGGGTAGGGGAAATGAGCAGTTCTTC. Its translation is CSGSGRGNEQFF. The chain couples TRBV29-1 to TRBJ2-1; TRBD1 is a possible D gene (5 bases). Germline CDR1 is SQVTM and CDR2 is ANQGSEA. With 7 bases removed from V and 7 bases from J, the gap between germline ends came to 14 bases. The CDR3 totals 12 residues.

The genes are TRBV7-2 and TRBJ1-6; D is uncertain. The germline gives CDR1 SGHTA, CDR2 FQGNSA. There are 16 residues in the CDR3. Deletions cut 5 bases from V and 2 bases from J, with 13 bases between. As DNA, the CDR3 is TGTGCCAGCAGCGATGACGGAAGACCCTATAATTCACCCCTCCACTTT. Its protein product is CASSDDGRPYNSPLHF.

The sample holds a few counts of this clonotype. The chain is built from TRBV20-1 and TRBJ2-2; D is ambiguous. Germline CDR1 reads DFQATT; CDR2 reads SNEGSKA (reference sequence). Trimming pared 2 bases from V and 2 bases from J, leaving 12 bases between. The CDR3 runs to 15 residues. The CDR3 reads CSARIAASNTGELFF. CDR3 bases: TGCAGTGCTAGAATCGCAGCCTCCAACACCGGGGAGCTGTTTTTT.